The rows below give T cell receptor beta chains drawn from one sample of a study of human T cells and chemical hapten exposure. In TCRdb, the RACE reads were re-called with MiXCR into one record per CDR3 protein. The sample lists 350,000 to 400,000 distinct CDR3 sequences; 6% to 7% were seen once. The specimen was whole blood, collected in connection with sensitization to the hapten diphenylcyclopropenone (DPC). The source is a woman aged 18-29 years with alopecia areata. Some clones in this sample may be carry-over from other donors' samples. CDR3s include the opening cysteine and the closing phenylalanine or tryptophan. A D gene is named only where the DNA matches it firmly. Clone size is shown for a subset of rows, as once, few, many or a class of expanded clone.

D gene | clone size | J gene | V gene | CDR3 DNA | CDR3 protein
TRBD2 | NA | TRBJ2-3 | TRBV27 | TGTGCCAGCAGTCCGCTCTCAAACTTACTAGCGGGGATCACAGATACGCAGTATTTT | CASSPLSNLLAGITDTQYF
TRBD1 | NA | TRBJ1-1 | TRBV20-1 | TGCAGTGCAGTAGACAGGGAGCTCGCTGAAGCTTTCTTT | CSAVDRELAEAFF
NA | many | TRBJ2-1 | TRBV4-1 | TGCGCCAGCAGCCAAGATCTGGGGGTAGCCAATGAGCAGTTCTTC | CASSQDLGVANEQFF
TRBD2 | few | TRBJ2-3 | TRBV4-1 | TGCGCCAGCAGCTTCACCGGCGGGACTAGCGGGGGGCCGGGAGATACGCAGTATTTT | CASSFTGGTSGGPGDTQYF
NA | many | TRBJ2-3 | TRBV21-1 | TGTGCCAGCAGCAGGAAAGGACTAGCGGGGGACACAGATACGCAGTATTTT | CASSRKGLAGDTDTQYF
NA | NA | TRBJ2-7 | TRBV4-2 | TGTGCCAGCAGCCCGAGGGGCAGTCATTACGAGCAGTACTTC | CASSPRGSHYEQYF
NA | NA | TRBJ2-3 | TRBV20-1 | TGCAGTGTCGCCCTGGGGGGAGGGGGAGATACGCAGTATTTT | CSVALGGGGDTQYF
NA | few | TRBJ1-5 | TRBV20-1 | TGCAGTGCTAGAGTTTTCGGGGTACCTAATCAGCCCCAGCATTTT | CSARVFGVPNQPQHF
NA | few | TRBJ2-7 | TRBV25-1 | TGTGCCAGCAGCCGGGCTGACGGTCTCGAGCAGTACTTC | CASSRADGLEQYF
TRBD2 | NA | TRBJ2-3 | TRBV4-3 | TGCGCCAGCAGCCGAGGGACTAGCGGGGGGCACAAGGATACGCAGTATTTT | CASSRGTSGGHKDTQYF
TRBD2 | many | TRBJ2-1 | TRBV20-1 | TGCAGTGCTAGAGATCCTGGACTAGCGGGGGACTACAATGAGCAGTTCTTC | CSARDPGLAGDYNEQFF
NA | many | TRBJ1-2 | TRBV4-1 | TGCGCCAGCACCCCGGGACACAGCTATGGCTACACCTTC | CASTPGHSYGYTF
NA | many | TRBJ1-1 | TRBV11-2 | TGTGCCAGCAGCCCCGCTCTTTATGCTTTCTTT | CASSPALYAFF
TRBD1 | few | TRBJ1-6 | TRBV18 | TGTGCCAGCTCACTCCTCTCGGCGGACAGGGGTGATTCACCCCTCCACTTT | CASSLLSADRGDSPLHF
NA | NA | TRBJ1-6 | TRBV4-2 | TGTGCCAGCAGCCAAGATATTGACTTTAATTCACCCCTCCACTTT | CASSQDIDFNSPLHF
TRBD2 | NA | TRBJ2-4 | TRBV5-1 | TGCGCCAGCAGCCTCGCGGGACTAGGAGGTTTTGGCATTCAGTACTTC | CASSLAGLGGFGIQYF
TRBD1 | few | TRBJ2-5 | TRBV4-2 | TGTGCCAGCAGCGGACAGGGGGCGCGGGAGACCCAGTACTTC | CASSGQGARETQYF
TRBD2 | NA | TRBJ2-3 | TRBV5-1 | TGCGCCAGCAGCACCGCACCAGTAGCGGGAGATACGCAGTATTTT | CASSTAPVAGDTQYF
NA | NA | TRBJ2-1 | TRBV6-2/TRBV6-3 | TGTGCCAGCAGTTTCCTCCAGAGTGAGCAGTTCTTC | CASSFLQSEQFF
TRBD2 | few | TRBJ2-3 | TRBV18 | TGTGCCAGCCGCGGGGGGGCCTCAGATACGCAGTATTTT | CASRGGASDTQYF
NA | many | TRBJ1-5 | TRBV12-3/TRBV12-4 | TGTGCCAGCAGTTTATTGCGGAATCAGCCCCAGCATTTT | CASSLLRNQPQHF
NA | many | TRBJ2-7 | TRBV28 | TGTGCCAGCAGTTTGACCGTGTCCTACGAGCAGTACTTC | CASSLTVSYEQYF
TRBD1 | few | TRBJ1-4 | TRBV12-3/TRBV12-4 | TGTGCCAGCAGTCGACAGGGGGGTAATGAAAAACTGTTTTTT | CASSRQGGNEKLFF
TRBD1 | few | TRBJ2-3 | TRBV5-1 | TGCGCCAGCAGCTTGTCGACAGGGAGAACAGATACGCAGTATTTT | CASSLSTGRTDTQYF
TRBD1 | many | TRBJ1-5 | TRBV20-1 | TGCAGTGCTAGCGGGACAGCTTATAGCAATCAGCCCCAGCATTTT | CSASGTAYSNQPQHF
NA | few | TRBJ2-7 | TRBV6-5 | TGTGCCAGCAGTATGTCCTGGGGCAGCTACGAGCAGTACTTC | CASSMSWGSYEQYF
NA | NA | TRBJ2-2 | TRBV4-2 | TGTGCCAGCAGCCAAGAGGCAAGTTACACCGGGGAGCTGTTTTTT | CASSQEASYTGELFF
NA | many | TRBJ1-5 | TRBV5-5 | TGTGCCAGCAGCTTGTCGGGGCATCAGCCCCAGCATTTT | CASSLSGHQPQHF
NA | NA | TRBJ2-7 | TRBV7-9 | TGTGCCAGCAGATCGGGACTCCCGGGCGAGCAGTACTTC | CASRSGLPGEQYF
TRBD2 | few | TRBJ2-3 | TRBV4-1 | TGCGCCAGCAGCCAAGATATGGGACCGCGCGCTAGCGGGGGGGCGAGTGTGAAAGATACGCAGTATTTT | CASSQDMGPRASGGASVKDTQYF
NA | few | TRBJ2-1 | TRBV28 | TGTGCCAGCAGTATAACACAGGGTGGAACCTACAATGAGCAGTTCTTC | CASSITQGGTYNEQFF
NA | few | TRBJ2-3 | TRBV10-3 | TGTGCCATCAGTGAGTCCCCTTATGGAAGGGCAGATACGCAGTATTTT | CAISESPYGRADTQYF
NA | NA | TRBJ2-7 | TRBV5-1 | TGCGCCAGCAGTAAGGCAGGACGGCGAAACACCTACGAGCAGTACTTC | CASSKAGRRNTYEQYF
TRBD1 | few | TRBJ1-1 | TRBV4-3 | TGCGCCAGCAGCCAGGGGACAGGGGAGAACACTGAAGCTTTCTTT | CASSQGTGENTEAFF
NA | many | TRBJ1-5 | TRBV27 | TGTGCCAGCAGTTTAACAGGGAGCGGTTTTGAGCCCCAGCATTTT | CASSLTGSGFEPQHF
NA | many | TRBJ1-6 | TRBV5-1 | TGCGCCAGCAGCTCTATCGGGGGGTCAAATTCACCCCTCCACTTT | CASSSIGGSNSPLHF
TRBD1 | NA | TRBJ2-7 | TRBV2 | TGTGCCAGCAGTGAATGGACAGGGGCCTACGAGCAGTACTTC | CASSEWTGAYEQYF
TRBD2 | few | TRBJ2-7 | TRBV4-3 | TGCGCCAGCAGCCAAGAGAAGGGAGGGTACTACGAGCAGTACTTC | CASSQEKGGYYEQYF
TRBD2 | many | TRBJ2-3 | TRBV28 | TGTGCCAGCAGTGGTGGCGGGGGGGCAAATACGCAGTATTTT | CASSGGGGANTQYF
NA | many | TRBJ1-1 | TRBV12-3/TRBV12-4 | TGTGCCAGCAGTTTAACGGACGAAGCTTTCTTT | CASSLTDEAFF
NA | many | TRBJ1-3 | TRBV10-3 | TGTGCCATTACGGAAACCCCTGGAAACACCATATATTTT | CAITETPGNTIYF
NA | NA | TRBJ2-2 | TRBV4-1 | TGCGCCAGCAGCCAAGGAGGGCGCGGGGTGGCCGGGGAGCTGTTTTTT | CASSQGGRGVAGELFF